This T cell receptor (beta chain) was recovered during a study of T cells in localized non-small cell lung cancer. TCRdb's table, derived via immunoSEQ multiplex PCR, lists solely in-frame clones and lacks some. The repertoire holds roughly 8,000 clones, with 92% as singletons. The sample was peripheral blood mononuclear cells, taken before any cancer treatment. The clonotype comes from a male donor aged 60 or older with stage II lung adenocarcinoma.

CDR3 in amino acids: CASSLSGNYGYTF. Here the CDR3 DNA reads TGCGCCAGCAGCTTGTCAGGGAACTATGGCTACACCTTC. The chain employs TRBV5-1 and TRBJ1-2; D may be TRBD1 (5 bases). The CDR3 extends over 13 amino acids. V lost 1 base and J 2 bases, leaving 6 bases between the germline ends. Germline V gives CDR1 SGHRS, CDR2 YFSETQ.